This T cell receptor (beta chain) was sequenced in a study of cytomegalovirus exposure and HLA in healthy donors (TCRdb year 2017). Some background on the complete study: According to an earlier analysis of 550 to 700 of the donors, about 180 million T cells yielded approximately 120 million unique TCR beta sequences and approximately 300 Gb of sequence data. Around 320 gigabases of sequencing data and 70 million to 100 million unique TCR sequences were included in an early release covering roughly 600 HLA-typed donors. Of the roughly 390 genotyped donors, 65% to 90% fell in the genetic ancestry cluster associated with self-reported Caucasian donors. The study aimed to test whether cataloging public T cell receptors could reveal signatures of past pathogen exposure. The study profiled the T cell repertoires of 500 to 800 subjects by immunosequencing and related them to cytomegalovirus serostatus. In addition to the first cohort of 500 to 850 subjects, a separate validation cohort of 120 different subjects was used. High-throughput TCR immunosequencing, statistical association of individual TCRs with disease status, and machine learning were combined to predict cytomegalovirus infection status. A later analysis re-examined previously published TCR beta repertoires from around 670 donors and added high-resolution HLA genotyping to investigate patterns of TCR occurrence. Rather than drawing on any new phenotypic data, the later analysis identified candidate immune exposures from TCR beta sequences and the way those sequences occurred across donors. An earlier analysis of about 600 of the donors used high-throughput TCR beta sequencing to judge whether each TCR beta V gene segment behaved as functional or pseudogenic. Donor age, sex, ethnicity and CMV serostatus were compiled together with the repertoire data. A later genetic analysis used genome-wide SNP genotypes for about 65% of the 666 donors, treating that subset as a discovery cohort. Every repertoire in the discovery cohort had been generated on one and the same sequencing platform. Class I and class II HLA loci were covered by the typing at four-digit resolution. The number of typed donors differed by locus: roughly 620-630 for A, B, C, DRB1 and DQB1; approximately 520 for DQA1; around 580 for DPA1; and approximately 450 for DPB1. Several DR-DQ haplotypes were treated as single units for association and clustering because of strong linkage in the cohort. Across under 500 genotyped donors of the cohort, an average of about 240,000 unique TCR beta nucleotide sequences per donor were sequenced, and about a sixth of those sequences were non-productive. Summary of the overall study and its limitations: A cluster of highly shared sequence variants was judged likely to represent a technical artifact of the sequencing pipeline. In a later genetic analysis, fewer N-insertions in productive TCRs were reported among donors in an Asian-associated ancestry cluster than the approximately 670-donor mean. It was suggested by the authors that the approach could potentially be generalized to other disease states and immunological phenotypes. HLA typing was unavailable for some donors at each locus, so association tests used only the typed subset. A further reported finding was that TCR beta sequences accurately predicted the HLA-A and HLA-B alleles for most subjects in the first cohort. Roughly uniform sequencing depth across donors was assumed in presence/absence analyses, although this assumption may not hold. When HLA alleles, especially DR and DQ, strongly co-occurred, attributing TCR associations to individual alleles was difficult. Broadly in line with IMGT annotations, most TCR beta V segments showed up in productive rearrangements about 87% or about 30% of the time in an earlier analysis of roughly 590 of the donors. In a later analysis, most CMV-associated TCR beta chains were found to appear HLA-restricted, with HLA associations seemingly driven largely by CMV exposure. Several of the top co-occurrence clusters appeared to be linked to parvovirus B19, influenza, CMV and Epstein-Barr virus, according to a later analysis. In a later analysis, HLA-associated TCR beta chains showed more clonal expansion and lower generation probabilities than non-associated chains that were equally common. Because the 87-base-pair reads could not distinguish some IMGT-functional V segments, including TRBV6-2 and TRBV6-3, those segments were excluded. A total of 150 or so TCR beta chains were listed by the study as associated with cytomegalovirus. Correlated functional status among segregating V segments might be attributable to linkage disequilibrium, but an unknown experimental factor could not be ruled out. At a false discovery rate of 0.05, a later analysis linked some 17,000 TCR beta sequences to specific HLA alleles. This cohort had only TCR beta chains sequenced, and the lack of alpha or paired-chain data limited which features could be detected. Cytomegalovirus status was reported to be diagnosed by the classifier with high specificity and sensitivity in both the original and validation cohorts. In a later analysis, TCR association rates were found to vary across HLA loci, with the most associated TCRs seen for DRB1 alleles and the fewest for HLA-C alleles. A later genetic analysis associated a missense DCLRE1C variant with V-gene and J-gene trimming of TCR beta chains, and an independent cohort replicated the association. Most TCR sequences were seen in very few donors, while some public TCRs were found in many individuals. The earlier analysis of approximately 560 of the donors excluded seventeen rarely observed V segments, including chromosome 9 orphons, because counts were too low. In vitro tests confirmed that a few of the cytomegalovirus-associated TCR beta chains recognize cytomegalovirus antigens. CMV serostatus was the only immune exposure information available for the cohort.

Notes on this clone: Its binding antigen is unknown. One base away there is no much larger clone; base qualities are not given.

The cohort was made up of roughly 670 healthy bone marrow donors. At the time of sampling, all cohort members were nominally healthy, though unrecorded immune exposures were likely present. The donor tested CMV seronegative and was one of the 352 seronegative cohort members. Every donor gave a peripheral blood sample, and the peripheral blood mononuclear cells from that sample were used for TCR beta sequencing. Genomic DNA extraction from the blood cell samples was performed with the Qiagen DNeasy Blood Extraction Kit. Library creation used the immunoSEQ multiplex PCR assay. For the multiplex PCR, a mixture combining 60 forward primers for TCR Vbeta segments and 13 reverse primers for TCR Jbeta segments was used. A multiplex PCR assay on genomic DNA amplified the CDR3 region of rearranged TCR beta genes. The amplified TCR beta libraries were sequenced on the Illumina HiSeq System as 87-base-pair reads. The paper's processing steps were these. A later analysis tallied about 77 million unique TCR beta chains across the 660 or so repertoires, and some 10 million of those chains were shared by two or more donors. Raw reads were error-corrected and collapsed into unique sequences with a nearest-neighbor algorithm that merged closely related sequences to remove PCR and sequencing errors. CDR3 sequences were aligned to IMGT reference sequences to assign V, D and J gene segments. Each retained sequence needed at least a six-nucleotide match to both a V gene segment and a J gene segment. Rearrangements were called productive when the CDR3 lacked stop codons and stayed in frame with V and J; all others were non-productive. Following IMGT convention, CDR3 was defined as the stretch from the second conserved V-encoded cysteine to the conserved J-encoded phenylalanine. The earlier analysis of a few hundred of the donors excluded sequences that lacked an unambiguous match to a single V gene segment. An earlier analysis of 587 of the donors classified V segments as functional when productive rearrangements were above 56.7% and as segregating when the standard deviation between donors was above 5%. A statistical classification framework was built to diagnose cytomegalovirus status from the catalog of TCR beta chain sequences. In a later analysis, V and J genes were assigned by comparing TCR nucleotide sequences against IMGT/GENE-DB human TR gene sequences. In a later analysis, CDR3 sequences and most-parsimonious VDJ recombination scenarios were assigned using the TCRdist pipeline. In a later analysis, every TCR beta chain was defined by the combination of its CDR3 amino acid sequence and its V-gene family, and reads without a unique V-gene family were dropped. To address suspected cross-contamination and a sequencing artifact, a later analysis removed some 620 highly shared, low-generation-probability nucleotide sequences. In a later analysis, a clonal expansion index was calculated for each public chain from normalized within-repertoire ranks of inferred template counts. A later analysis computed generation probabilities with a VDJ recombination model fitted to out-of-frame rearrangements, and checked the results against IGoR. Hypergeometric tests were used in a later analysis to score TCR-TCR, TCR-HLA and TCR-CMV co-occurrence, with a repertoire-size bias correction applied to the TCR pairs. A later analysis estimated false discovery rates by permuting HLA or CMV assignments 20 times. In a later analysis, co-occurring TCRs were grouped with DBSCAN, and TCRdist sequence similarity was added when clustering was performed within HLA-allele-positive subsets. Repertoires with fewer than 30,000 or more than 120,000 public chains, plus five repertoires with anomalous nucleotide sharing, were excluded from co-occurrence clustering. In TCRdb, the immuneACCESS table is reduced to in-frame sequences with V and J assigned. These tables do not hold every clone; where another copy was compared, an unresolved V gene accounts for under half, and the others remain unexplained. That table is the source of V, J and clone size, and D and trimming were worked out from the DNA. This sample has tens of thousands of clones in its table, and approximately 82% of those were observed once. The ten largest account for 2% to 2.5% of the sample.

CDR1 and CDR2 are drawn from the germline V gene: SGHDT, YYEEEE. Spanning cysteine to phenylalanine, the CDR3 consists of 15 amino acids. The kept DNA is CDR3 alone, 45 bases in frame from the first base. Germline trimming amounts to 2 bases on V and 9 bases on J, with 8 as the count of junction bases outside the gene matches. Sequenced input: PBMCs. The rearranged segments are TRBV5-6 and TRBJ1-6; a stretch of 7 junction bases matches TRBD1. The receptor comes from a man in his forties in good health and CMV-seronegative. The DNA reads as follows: TGTGCCAGCAGCTTTGGGACAGCGGCTGGTTCACCCCTCCACTTT. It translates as CASSFGTAAGSPLHF. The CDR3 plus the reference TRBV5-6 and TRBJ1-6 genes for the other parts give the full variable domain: DAGVTQSPTHLIKTRGQQVTLRCSPKSGHDTVSWYQQALGQGPQFIFQYYEEEERQRGNFPDRFSGHQFPNYSSELNVNALLLGDSALYLCASSFGTAAGSPLHFGNGTRLTVT.